Below, 13 T cell receptor beta chains from the same sample are listed, as sequenced in a study of metastatic and nonmetastatic thyroid tumors. TCRdb reprocessed the PCR reads via MiXCR. The repertoire holds some 60,000 clones, 25% to 35% seen once, with more than 15% in the top ten. Patients underwent thyroid surgery, and none had received any treatment before it. Sequencing used blood. The receptors originated from a female donor with papillary thyroid cancer or a benign thyroid nodule (not recorded which). Some clones in this sample may be carry-over from other donors' samples.

The chain uses TRBV6-4 and TRBJ2-3; D remains unclear. V was trimmed by 6 bases and J by 3 bases, leaving 16 bases between them. This CDR3 has 15 amino acids. Germline V gene lookup returns CDR1 MRHNA and CDR2 SNTAGT. CDR3 nucleotides: TGTGCCAGCAGCTCTGTGGAAGGTGATACAGATACGCAGTATTTT. This codes for CASSSVEGDTDTQYF.

The V gene is TRBV14, the J gene TRBJ1-1, with D possibly TRBD1 on 5 matching bases. Trimming shortened V by 7 bases and J by 5 bases, and 17 bases separated the two germline ends. This CDR3 is 14 amino acids long. The germline CDR1 and CDR2 sequences are SGHDN and FVKESK. The CDR3 sequence: CASNWGNGKTEAFF. CDR3 DNA sequence: TGTGCCAGCAACTGGGGCAATGGGAAGACTGAAGCTTTCTTT.

As regards this clone: A read error may produce the germline difference seen at one junction end. This chain connects TRBV18 to TRBJ2-2; weak D call: TRBD2 (5 bases). CDR3 length: 13 residues. Per germline, CDR1 KGHSH and CDR2 LQKENI. The CDR3 DNA reads TGTGCCAGCTCACCAGCTAACACCGGGAAGCTGTTTTTT. Translated, it gives CASSPANTGKLFF.

This clone was recorded many times. This rearrangement joins TRBV5-5 to TRBJ2-1; TRBD1 might be the D (5 bases). Trimming took off 1 base at V and 5 bases at J, with 10 bases between the two ends. Germline loops: CDR1 SGHKS, CDR2 YYEKEE (reference sequence). The CDR3 has 14 residues. The CDR3 is CASSLSRANNEQFF. Here the CDR3 DNA reads TGTGCCAGCAGCTTGTCCAGGGCGAACAATGAGCAGTTCTTC.

V gene TRBV5-1 combines with J gene TRBJ2-1, with D perhaps matching TRBD1 (5 bases). This CDR3 has 15 residues. Trimming removed 3 bases from V and 0 bases from J, with 10 bases in between. Germline CDR1 and CDR2: SGHRS and YFSETQ. The CDR3 region has the DNA TGCGCCAGCAGCTCAGGGCCGAGCTCCTACAATGAGCAGTTCTTC. Translating it yields CASSSGPSSYNEQFF.

J is TRBJ2-2 and V is TRBV6-2 or TRBV6-3, with D possibly matching TRBD1 (5 bases). The CDR3 is made up of 16 amino acids. The germline V gene encodes CDR1 MNHEY and CDR2 SVGEGT. V lost 6 bases to trimming and J lost 3 bases, with 17 bases between them. In DNA form, the CDR3 reads TGTGCCAGCAGACCCTGGGGCCTAGAGGACACCGGGGAGCTGTTTTTT. Its protein product is CASRPWGLEDTGELFF.

This clone occurred once. Other DNA sequences in the same sample also yield this CDR3. The CDR3 is CSASDYGYTF. CDR3 nucleotides: TGCAGTGCTAGTGACTATGGCTACACCTTC. The chain joins TRBV20-1 to TRBJ1-2; D unclear. Trimming shortened V by 3 bases and J by 3 bases, and 2 bases separated the two germline ends. This CDR3 region has 10 residues. Germline CDR1 and CDR2: DFQATT and SNEGSKA (reference sequence).

The chain links TRBV6-1 to TRBJ1-5, with D tentatively TRBD1 (6 bases). CDR1 is MNHNS and CDR2 is SASEGT in the germline V gene. The V end lost 7 bases, the J end lost 3 bases, and 10 bases lay between the germline ends. This CDR3 spans 13 amino acids. In nucleotides, the CDR3 is TGTGCCAGCACTGGACAGATCAATCAGCCCCAGCATTTT. It yields the protein CASTGQINQPQHF.

The V and J genes are TRBV2 and TRBJ2-3; the match to TRBD2 covers 13 bases. The CDR3 runs 15 residues. V dropped 5 bases and J dropped 6; count of bases not matched to a gene: 5. In germline, CDR1 is SNHLY, CDR2 FYNNEI. The CDR3 reads CASSLGLAGTDTQYF. The CDR3, as DNA: TGTGCCAGCAGTTTGGGACTAGCGGGAACTGATACGCAGTATTTT.

This clone appeared a few times. The chain employs TRBV28 and TRBJ2-2; 7 positions match TRBD1. Germline V CDR1 and CDR2: MDHEN, SYDVKM. The CDR3 length is 14 residues. V shed 5 bases, J shed 6 bases, and the junction held 6 bases outside the gene matches. In DNA form, the CDR3 reads TGTGCCAGCAGTCCCGACAGGGCCCCCGGGGAGCTGTTTTTT. It encodes CASSPDRAPGELFF.

This clone is categorized as medium-sized. The J gene is TRBJ1-2, the V gene TRBV28, with D hard to call. The CDR3 spans 12 residues. The V gene's germline CDR1 is MDHEN and CDR2 SYDVKM. V shed 11 bases and J shed 8 bases, with 18 bases lying between them. This CDR3 reads CALSRPRGGYTF. The CDR3 coding sequence is TGTGCCTTGAGTAGGCCCCGCGGGGGCTACACCTTC.

The gene calls are TRBV19 and TRBJ2-7, with 7 bases that match TRBD1. This CDR3 contains 18 residues. Germline CDR1 reads LNHDA; CDR2 reads SQIVND (reference sequence). V gave up 0 bases and J gave up 0 bases; unmatched junction bases: 11. The CDR3 spells CASSIEAGGSSYSYEQYF. CDR3 nucleotide sequence: TGTGCCAGTAGTATAGAGGCAGGGGGATCCTCTTACTCCTACGAGCAGTACTTC.

The chain carries TRBV5-1 and TRBJ1-1, with TRBD1 identical over 8 bases. The CDR3 spans 14 residues. From germline, CDR1 is SGHRS and CDR2 YFSETQ. Losses at the gene ends were 4 bases for V and 4 bases for J; bases not matched to a gene: 6. CDR3 bases: TGCGCCAGCAGCGGACAGGGTGGCGGCACTGAAGCTTTCTTT. Translation gives CASSGQGGGTEAFF.